The rows below give T cell receptor beta chains drawn from one sample of a study of response to subunit inactivated influenza vaccine. In TCRdb, the RT-PCR reads were re-called with MiXCR into one record per CDR3 protein. The table includes some 500,000 distinct CDR3 sequences, more than 15% detected once. The sequencing used CD4+ T cells sorted from PBMCs, collected less than 25 months after vaccination. All receptors come from a man aged 50-75 years who received an inactivated influenza vaccine. CDR3s include the opening cysteine and the closing phenylalanine or tryptophan. Not every row has a clone size; where given, it reads once, few, many or a size class.

V gene	clone size	J gene	CDR3 protein
TRBV12-3/TRBV12-4	many	TRBJ2-1	CASSLGNPRDEQFF
TRBV12-3/TRBV12-4	-	TRBJ1-4	CASTPGSRVIEKLFF
TRBV20-1	-	TRBJ2-1	CSARTGSSYNEQFF
TRBV7-9	-	TRBJ2-1	CASSLKPAGAYNEQFF
TRBV20-1	-	TRBJ2-1	CSASGGDPVGGSHYNEQFF
TRBV3-1	few	TRBJ1-2	CASSQDHSGYTF
TRBV5-1	few	TRBJ2-2	CASSLYLGQGSTGELFF
TRBV20-1	-	TRBJ2-3	CSARLAGGPSVFTDTQYF
TRBV5-1	many	TRBJ2-1	CASRLSGTSSEQFF
TRBV12-3/TRBV12-4	many	TRBJ2-7	CASVPVGRVGTYEQYF
TRBV7-2	few	TRBJ2-6	CASSSGASGANVLTF
TRBV6-1	-	TRBJ1-6	CASSTGAFSYNSPLHF
TRBV20-1	-	TRBJ2-4	CSASRGSPNIQYF
TRBV7-9	-	TRBJ1-4	CASSPGAEKLFF
TRBV13	-	TRBJ2-7	CASTLTGGAYEQYF
TRBV12-3/TRBV12-4	-	TRBJ2-1	CASKTIANEQFF
TRBV5-1	few	TRBJ1-2	CASSFDNYGYTF